This T cell receptor (beta chain) came from a study of regulatory T cells in long-lasting Graves disease. With regard to this clonotype: Its specificity is not known.

General study points: TRBV28 was favored in persistent disease, as were TRBJ1-2 and TRBJ2-5. Owing to a sample size that was small, accuracy may have been reduced. New patients shared 750 to 1,000 public clonotypes, fewer than the approximately 3,000 shared by persistent patients.

Germline values: CDR1 SGHDN, CDR2 FVKESK. The J segment lost 3 bases and the V segment lost 4 bases, leaving 10 bases of the junction unmatched. The CDR3 loop spans 17 amino acids. As for time point: persistent/refractory GD, antithyroid drugs over 5 years with positive TRAb. RNA extracted from PBMCs served as the sequencing template. Building the TCR beta libraries relied on iRepertoire HTBI primers, and CDR3 regions underwent Arm-PCR. TCRdb recomputed calls from the multiplex PCR reads with MiXCR, one row per CDR3 protein. The repertoire holds around 510,000 distinct CDR3 sequences, with less than 25% as singletons.

The chain is built from TRBV14 and TRBJ2-1, with 9 bases identical to TRBD2. This TCR was recovered from a female donor with Graves disease. The sequences come from peripheral blood mononuclear cells (PBMCs), collected when the disease was refractory, from a patient treated with antithyroid drugs. CDR3 DNA sequence: TGTGCCAGCAGCCGCATGCCTAGCGGGGAGGACTACAATGAGCAGTTCTTC. It specifies CASSRMPSGEDYNEQFF.